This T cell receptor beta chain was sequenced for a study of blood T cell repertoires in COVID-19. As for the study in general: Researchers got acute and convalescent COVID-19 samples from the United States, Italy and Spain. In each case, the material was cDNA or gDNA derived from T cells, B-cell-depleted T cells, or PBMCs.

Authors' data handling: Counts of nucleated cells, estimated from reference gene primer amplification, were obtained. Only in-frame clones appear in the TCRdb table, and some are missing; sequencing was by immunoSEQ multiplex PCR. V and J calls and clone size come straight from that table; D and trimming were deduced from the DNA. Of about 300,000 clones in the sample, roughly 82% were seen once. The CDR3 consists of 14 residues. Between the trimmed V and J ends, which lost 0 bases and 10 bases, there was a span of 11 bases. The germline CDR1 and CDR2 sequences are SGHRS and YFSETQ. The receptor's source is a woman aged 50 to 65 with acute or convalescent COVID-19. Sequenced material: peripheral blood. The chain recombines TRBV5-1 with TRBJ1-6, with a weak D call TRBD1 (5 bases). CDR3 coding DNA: TGCGCCAGCAGCTTGGGGCAGGGATCGTCACCCCTCCACTTT. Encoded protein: CASSLGQGSSPLHF. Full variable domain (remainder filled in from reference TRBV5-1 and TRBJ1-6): KAGVTQTPRYLIKTRGQQVTLSCSPISGHRSVSWYQQTPGQGLQFLFEYFSETQRNKGNFPGRFSGRQFSNSRSEMNVSTLELGDSALYLCASSLGQGSSPLHFGNGTRLTVT.